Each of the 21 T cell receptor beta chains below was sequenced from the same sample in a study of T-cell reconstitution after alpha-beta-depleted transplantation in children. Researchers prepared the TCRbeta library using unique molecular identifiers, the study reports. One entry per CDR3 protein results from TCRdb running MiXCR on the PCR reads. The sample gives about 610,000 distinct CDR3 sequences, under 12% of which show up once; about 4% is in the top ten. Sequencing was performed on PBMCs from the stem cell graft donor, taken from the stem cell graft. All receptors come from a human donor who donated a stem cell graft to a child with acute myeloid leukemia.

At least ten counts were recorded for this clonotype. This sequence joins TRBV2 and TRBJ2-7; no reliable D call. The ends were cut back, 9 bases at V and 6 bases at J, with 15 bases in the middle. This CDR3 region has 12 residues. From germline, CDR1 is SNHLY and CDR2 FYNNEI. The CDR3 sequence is CASLTGVSEQYF. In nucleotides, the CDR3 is TGTGCCAGTCTTACCGGCGTAAGCGAGCAGTACTTC.

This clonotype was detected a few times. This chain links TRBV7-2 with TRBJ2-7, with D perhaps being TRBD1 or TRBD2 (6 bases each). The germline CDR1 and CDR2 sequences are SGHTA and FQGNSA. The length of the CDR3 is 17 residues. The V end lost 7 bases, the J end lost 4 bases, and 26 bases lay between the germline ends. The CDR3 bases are TGTGCCAGCACTCCCTTAGTTGGGGGGCTAACAGGTTACGAGCAGTACTTC. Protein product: CASTPLVGGLTGYEQYF.

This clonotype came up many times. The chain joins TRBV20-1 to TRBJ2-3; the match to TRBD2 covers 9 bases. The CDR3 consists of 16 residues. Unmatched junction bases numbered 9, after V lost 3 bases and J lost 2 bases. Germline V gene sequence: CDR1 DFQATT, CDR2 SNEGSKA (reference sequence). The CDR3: CSARSGRRALTDTQYF. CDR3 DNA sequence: TGCAGTGCTAGGAGCGGGAGGCGGGCCCTCACAGATACGCAGTATTTT.

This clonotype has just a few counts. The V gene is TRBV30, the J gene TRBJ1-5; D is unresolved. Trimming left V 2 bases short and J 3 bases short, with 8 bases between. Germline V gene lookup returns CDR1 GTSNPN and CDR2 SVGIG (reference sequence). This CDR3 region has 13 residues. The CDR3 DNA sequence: TGTGCCTGGAGTTCGCAGTTCAATCAGCCCCAGCATTTT. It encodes CAWSSQFNQPQHF.

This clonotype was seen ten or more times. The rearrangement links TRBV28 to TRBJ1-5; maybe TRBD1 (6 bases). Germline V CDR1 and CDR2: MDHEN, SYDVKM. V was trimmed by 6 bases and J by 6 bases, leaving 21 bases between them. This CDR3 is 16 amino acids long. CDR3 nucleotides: TGTGCCAGCAGCCCCACTAGCAGGGGTATGGGTCAGCCCCAGCATTTT. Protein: CASSPTSRGMGQPQHF.

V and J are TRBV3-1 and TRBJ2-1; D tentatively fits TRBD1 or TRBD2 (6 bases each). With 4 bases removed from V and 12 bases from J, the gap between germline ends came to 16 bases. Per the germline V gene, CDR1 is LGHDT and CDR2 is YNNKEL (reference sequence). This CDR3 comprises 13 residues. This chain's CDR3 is CASSPWVGGRQFF. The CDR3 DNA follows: TGTGCCAGCAGCCCCTGGGTAGGGGGGAGGCAGTTCTTC.

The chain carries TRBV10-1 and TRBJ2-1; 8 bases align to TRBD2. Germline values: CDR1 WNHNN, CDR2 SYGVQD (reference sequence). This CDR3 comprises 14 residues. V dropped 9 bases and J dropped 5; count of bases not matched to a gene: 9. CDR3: CARPAGAGHNEQFF. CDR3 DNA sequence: TGCGCCAGACCAGCGGGAGCGGGGCACAATGAGCAGTTCTTC.

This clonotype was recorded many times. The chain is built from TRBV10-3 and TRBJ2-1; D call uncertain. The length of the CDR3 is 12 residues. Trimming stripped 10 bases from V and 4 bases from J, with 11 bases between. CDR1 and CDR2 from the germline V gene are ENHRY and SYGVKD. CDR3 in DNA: TGTGCCACGGCAACCACTTACAATGAGCAGTTCTTC. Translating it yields CATATTYNEQFF.

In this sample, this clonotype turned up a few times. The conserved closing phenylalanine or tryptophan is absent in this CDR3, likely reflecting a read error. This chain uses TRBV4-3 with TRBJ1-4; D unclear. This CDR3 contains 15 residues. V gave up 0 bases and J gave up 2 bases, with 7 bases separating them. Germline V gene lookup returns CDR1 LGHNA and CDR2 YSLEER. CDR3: CASSQEGGTNEKLFL. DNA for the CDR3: TGCGCCAGCAGCCAAGAGGGAGGGACTAATGAAAAACTGTTTCTT.

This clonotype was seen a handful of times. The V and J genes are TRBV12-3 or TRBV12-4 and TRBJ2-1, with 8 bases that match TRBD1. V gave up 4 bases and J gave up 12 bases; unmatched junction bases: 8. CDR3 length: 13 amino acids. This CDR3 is CASSSGQGFWQFF. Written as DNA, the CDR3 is TGTGCCAGCAGTTCCGGACAGGGCTTTTGGCAGTTCTTC.

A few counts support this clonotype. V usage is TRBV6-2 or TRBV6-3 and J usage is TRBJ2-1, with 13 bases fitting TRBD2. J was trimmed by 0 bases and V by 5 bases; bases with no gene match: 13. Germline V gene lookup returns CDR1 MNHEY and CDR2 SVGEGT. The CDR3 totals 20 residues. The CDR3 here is CASSLPEGLAGLLSYNEQFF. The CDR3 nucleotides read TGTGCCAGCAGTCTCCCAGAGGGACTAGCGGGACTCCTCTCCTACAATGAGCAGTTCTTC.

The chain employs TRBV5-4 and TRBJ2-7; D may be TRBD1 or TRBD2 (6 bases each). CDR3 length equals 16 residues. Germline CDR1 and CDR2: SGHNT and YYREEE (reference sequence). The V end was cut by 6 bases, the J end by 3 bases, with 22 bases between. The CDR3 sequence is CASTSGDLGGNYEQYF. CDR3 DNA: TGTGCCAGCACCTCAGGGGACCTCGGAGGGAACTACGAGCAGTACTTC.

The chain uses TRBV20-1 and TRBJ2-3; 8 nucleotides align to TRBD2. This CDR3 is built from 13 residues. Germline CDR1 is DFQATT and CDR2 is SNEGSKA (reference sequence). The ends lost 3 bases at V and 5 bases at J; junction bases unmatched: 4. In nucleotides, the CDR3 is TGCAGTGCTAGTTCCCTAGCGGGAGATACGCAGTATTTT. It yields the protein CSASSLAGDTQYF.

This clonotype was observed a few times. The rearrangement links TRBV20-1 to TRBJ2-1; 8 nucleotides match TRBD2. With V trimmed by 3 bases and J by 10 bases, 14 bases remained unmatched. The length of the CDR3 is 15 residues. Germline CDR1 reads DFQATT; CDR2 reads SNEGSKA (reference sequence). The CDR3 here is CSASFGLAGLGEQFF. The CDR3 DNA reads TGCAGTGCTAGTTTCGGTCTAGCGGGCTTAGGGGAGCAGTTCTTC.

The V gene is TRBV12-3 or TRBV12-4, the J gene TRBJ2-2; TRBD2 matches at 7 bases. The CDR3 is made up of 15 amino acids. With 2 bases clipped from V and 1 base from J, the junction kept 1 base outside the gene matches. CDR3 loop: CASSLLAENTGELFF. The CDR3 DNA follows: TGTGCCAGCAGTTTACTAGCGGAGAACACCGGGGAGCTGTTTTTT.

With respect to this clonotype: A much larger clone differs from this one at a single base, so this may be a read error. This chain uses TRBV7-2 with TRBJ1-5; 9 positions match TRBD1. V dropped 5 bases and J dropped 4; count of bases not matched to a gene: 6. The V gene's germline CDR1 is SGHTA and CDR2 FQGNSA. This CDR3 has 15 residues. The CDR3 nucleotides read TGTACCAGCAGCCCCGGACAGGGGAGAAATCAGCCCCAGCATTTT. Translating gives CTSSPGQGRNQPQHF.

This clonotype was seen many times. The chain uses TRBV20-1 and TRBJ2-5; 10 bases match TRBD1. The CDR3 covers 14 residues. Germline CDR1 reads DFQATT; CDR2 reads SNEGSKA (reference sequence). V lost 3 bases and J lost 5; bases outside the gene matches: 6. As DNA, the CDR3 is TGCAGTGCTAGTTTGGGACAGGGGCGGGAGACCCAGTACTTC. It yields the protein CSASLGQGRETQYF.

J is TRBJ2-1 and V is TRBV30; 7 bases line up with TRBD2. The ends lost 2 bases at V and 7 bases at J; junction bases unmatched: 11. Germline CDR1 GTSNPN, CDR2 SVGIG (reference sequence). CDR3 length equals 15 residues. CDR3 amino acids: CAWSFGGGGRNEQFF. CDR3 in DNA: TGTGCCTGGAGTTTTGGGGGGGGTGGGAGGAATGAGCAGTTCTTC.

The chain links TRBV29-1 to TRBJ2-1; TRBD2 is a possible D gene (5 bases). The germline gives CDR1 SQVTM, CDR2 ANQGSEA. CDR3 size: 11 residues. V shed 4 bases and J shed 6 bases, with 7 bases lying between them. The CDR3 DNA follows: TGCAGCGTTGTAGGACTCAATGAGCAGTTCTTC. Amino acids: CSVVGLNEQFF.

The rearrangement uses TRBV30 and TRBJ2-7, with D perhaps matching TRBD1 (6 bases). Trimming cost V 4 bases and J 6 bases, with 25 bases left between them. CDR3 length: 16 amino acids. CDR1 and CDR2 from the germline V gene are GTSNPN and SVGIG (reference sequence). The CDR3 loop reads CAWKPLGDNRLSEQYF. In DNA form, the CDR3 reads TGTGCCTGGAAACCCCTAGGGGACAATCGCCTATCCGAGCAGTACTTC.

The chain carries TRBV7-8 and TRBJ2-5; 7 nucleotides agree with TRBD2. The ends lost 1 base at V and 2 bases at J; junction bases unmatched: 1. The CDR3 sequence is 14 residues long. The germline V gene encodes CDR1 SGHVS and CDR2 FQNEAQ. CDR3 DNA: TGTGCCAGCAGCTTAGGGGAGGGGCAAGAGACCCAGTACTTC. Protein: CASSLGEGQETQYF.